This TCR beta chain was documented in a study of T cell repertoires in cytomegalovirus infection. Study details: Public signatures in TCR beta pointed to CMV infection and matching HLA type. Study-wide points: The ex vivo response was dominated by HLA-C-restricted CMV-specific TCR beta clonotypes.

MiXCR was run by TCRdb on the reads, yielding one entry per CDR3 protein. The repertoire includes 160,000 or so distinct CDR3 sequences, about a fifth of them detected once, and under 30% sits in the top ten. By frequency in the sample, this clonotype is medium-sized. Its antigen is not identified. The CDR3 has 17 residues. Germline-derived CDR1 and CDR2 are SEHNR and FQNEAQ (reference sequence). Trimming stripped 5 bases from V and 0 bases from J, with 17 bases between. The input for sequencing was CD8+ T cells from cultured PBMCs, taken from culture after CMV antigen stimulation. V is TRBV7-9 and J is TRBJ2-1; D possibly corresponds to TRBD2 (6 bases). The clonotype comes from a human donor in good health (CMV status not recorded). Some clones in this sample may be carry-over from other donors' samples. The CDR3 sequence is CASSASRAGSSYNEQFF. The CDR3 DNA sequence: TGTGCCAGCAGCGCTAGTAGGGCGGGATCCTCCTACAATGAGCAGTTCTTC.